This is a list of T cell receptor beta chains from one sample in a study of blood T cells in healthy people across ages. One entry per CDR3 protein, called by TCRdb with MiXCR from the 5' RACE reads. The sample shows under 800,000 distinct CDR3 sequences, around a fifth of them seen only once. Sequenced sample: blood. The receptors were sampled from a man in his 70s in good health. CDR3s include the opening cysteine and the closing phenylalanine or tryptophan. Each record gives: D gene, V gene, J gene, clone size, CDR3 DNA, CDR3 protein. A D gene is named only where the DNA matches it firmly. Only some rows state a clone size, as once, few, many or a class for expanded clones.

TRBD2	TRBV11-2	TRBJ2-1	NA	TGTGCCAGCAGCTTAGTAGCGGCTAGCGGGAACAATGAGCAGTTCTTC	CASSLVAASGNNEQFF
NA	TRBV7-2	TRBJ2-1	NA	TGTGCCAGCAGACTAGTGGTCAATGAGCAGTTCTTC	CASRLVVNEQFF
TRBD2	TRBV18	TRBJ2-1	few	TGTGCCAGCTCACCGATGTATGGGACTAGCGGGAGTAATGAGCAGTTCTTC	CASSPMYGTSGSNEQFF
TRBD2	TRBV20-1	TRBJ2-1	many	TGCAGTGCTAGAGAGGGCGGGAGTCGTCCGGGATACAATGAGCAGTTCTTC	CSAREGGSRPGYNEQFF
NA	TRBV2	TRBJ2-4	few	TGTACCAGCAGACGTCTGCAGAACGGCAAAAACATTCAGTACTTC	CTSRRLQNGKNIQYF
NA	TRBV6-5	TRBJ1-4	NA	TGTGCCAGCAGTATTTCCGCAACTAATGAAAAACTGTTTTTT	CASSISATNEKLFF
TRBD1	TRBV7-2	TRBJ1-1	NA	TGTGCCAGCAGCCGGATGACAGGGTTGAGGACTGAAGCTTTCTTT	CASSRMTGLRTEAFF
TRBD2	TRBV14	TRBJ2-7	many	TGTGCCAGCAGCCCTCCGGGACTAGCGGGAGTAAAAGAGCAGTACTTC	CASSPPGLAGVKEQYF
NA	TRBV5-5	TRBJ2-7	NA	TGTGCCAGCAGCGACGGGCCCCGGAGGGTCTCCTACGAGCAGTACTTC	CASSDGPRRVSYEQYF
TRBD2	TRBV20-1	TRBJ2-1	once	TGCAGTGCTAGGTTTAGCGGGGGGAATGAGCAGTTCTTC	CSARFSGGNEQFF